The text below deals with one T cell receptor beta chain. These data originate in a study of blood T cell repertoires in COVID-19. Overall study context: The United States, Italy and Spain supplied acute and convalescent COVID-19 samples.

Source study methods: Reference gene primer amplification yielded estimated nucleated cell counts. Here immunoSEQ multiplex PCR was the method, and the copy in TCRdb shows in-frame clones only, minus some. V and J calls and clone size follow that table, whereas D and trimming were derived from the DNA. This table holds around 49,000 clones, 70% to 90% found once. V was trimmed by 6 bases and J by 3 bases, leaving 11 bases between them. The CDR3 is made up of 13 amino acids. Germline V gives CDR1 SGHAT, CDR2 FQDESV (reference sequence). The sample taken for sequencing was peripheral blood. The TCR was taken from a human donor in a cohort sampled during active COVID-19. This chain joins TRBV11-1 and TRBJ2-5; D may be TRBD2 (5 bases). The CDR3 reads CASRPDGEETQYF. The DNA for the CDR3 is TGTGCCAGCAGACCGGACGGGGAAGAGACCCAGTACTTC.